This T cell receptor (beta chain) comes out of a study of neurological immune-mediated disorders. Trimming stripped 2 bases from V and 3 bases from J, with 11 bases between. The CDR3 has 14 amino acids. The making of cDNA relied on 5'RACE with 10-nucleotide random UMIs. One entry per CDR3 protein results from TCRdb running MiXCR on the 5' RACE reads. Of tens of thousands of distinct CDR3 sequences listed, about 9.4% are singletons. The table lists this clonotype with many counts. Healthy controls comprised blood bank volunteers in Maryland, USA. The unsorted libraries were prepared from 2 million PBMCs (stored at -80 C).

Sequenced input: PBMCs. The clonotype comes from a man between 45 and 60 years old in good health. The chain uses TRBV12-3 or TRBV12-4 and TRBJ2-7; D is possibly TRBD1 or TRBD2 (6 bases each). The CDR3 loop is CASSLRGTYYEQYF. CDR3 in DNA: TGTGCCAGCAGTTTAAGGGGGACTTACTACGAGCAGTACTTC.